This T cell receptor (beta chain) emerged from a study of OX40 agonist ivuxolimab in advanced cancers. On the study more broadly: Hepatocellular carcinoma, melanoma, renal cell or head and neck cancer affected the dose-escalation patients.

General study results and limits: Clonal expansion in partial responders at 0.1-3.0 mg/kg ranked among the lowest.

On this clone itself: Its antigen is not identified.

Individuals having autoimmune disease history or systemic immunosuppression were not enrolled. Data came from immunoSEQ multiplex PCR; TCRdb stores just in-frame clones and leaves some out. The table includes roughly 67,000 clones, 88% detected once. Germline V gene lookup returns CDR1 SGHDT and CDR2 YYEEEE. V shed 4 bases and J shed 8 bases, with 12 bases lying between them. This CDR3 has 13 residues. Sample: CD4+ or CD8+ T cells sorted from blood, taken in a trial of the OX40 agonist ivuxolimab. The V and J genes are TRBV5-6 and TRBJ1-4, with D tentatively TRBD1 (5 bases). The clonotype comes from an adult with an advanced solid tumor such as melanoma, head and neck, liver or kidney cancer. In DNA, the CDR3 is TGTGCCAGCAGCCGGGGCCTGGGGGAAAAACTGTTTTTT. Translation: CASSRGLGEKLFF.